This T cell receptor beta chain derives from a study of human thymus T cells. Whole-study results and caveats: Repertoires sampled from thymus and blood appeared biased in V and J gene usage. Related research has reported that thymic repertoires overlap highly among unrelated individuals.

Sequencing used immunoSEQ multiplex PCR; TCRdb keeps in-frame clones, though not all of them. The table lists 120,000 or so clones, about 95% of them singletons. As to this clone: Its target is unknown.

The germline gives CDR1 SNHLY, CDR2 FYNNEI. Trimming cost V 4 bases and J 3 bases, with 9 bases left between them. There are 13 residues in the CDR3. Corrective cardiac operations yielded the resected thymus tissue. The origin of this receptor is a boy younger than two with a congenital heart defect but otherwise immunologically healthy. Sequencing was done on a sample of thymus tissue. The chain has TRBV2 and TRBJ1-2; D gene uncertain. The CDR3: CASSAAVHYGYTF. The CDR3 bases are TGTGCCAGCAGTGCGGCAGTTCACTATGGCTACACCTTC.